This T cell receptor (beta chain) was sequenced for a study of T cells in Graves' hyperthyroidism and ophthalmopathy. Amplified TCR beta CDR3 regions came from RNA transcripts. First-round RT-PCR of the TCR CDR3 relied on the HTBI primer set. One entry per CDR3 protein, called by TCRdb with MiXCR from the multiplex PCR reads. The sample holds about 600,000 distinct CDR3 sequences, roughly 15% seen once. The V and J ends lost 3 bases and 3 bases respectively, with 11 bases between them. Germline assignment: CDR1 SNHLY and CDR2 FYNNEI. The CDR3 extends over 14 amino acids. This clonotype occurred many times. On the basis of clinical symptoms, serum thyroxine and TRAb, thyroid ultrasound and orbital computed tomography, diagnoses were made.

This chain links TRBV2 with TRBJ1-2, with D unclear. Input material: blood. The source of this sequence is a woman aged 40 to 55 with Graves' ophthalmopathy. In DNA form, the CDR3 reads TGTGCCAGCAGTGATATTAGTCGGGACTATGGCTACACCTTC. Translation: CASSDISRDYGYTF.